This T cell receptor (beta chain) was documented in a study of cytomegalovirus exposure and HLA in healthy donors. Study details: Of several hundred genotyped donors, more than 65% grouped in the Caucasian-associated ancestry cluster. Study observations and caveats: At a 0.05 false discovery rate, a later analysis found 18,000 or so TCR beta sequences to be associated with HLA alleles. Several of the most significant clusters appeared linked to common viral pathogens, based on a later analysis.

V trimming: 4 bases; J trimming: 0 bases; junction bases outside the gene matches: 2. Germline assignment: CDR1 SGHTA and CDR2 FQGNSA. This CDR3 region has 15 residues. PCR employed 60 Vbeta and 13 Jbeta primers. As originally analysed: In a later analysis, some 80 million unique TCR beta chains included roughly 11 million shared by two or more donors. Clones were sequenced by immunoSEQ multiplex PCR, and TCRdb holds only the in-frame ones, with some missing. V and J calls and clone size are given by that table; D and trimming were obtained from the DNA. The repertoire holds roughly 80,000 clones, with roughly 83% as singletons. Remarks on this clone: Its antigen is still unknown.

This chain joins TRBV7-2 and TRBJ1-1; TRBD1 agrees at 10 bases. The source is a woman in her fifties or sixties in good health and CMV-seronegative. Sequenced input: PBMCs. The CDR3, as DNA: TGTGCCAGCAGCTCGACAGGGGGCATGAACACTGAAGCTTTCTTT. This gives the protein CASSSTGGMNTEAFF.